The 28 T cell receptor beta chains below come from one sample, sequenced in a study of early T cells in non-severe SARS-CoV-2 infection. From the 5' RACE reads, TCRdb called clonotypes with MiXCR, one entry per CDR3 protein. The table includes roughly 45,000 distinct CDR3 sequences, approximately 12% detected once. The specimen was whole blood. The receptors here all came from an adult who was a healthcare worker with PCR-confirmed SARS-CoV-2 infection or an uninfected control (not recorded which).

The J gene is TRBJ1-4, the V gene TRBV19; 8 bases match TRBD1. This CDR3 comprises 15 residues. J was trimmed by 4 bases and V by 7 bases; bases with no gene match: 8. Germline lookup yields CDR1 LNHDA and CDR2 SQIVND (reference sequence). This chain's CDR3 is CASMGDRHYNEKLFF. DNA for the CDR3: TGTGCCAGTATGGGGGACAGGCACTATAATGAAAAACTGTTTTTT. Full variable domain (rest looked up from reference TRBV19 and TRBJ1-4): DGGITQSPKYLFRKEGQNVTLSCEQNLNHDAMYWYRQDPGQGLRLIYYSQIVNDFQKGDIAEGYSVSREKKESFPLTVTSAQKNPTAFYLCASMGDRHYNEKLFFGSGTQLSVL.

This clonotype was counted between two and nine times. This sequence joins TRBV7-9 and TRBJ2-5; D may be TRBD1 (5 bases). The germline V and J ends were trimmed by 1 base and 5 bases, with 14 bases remaining between them. The CDR3 consists of 15 residues. CDR1 is SEHNR and CDR2 is FQNEAQ in the germline V gene (reference sequence). The CDR3 spells CASSLVIGPGETQYF. The CDR3 bases are TGTGCCAGCAGCTTAGTTATCGGGCCAGGGGAGACCCAGTACTTC.

The chain combines TRBV5-6 with TRBJ2-1; D call uncertain. CDR1 and CDR2 (germline): SGHDT, YYEEEE. CDR3 length: 11 amino acids. V was clipped by 4 bases and J by 10 bases, with 9 bases between them. CDR3 DNA sequence: TGTGCCAGCAGCCTTCTTGGGGAGCAGTTCTTC. Translating it yields CASSLLGEQFF.

This clonotype was recorded many times. The chain couples TRBV9 to TRBJ2-2; D is uncertain. The V gene's germline CDR1 is SGDLS and CDR2 YYNGEE. The CDR3 sequence is 13 residues long. V lost 0 bases, J lost 7 bases, and 7 bases lay in between. In DNA form, the CDR3 reads TGTGCCAGCAGCGTAGGAAGCAACGGGGAGCTGTTTTTT. It specifies CASSVGSNGELFF.

In its sample, this clonotype was seen a few times. The J gene is TRBJ2-2, the V gene TRBV29-1; no firm D call. Looked up from germline, CDR1 is SQVTM and CDR2 is ANQGSEA. The V and J ends lost 5 bases and 0 bases respectively, with 4 bases between them. The CDR3 extends over 12 amino acids. The CDR3 DNA sequence: TGCAGCGTTCTCTCGAACACCGGGGAGCTGTTTTTT. This codes for CSVLSNTGELFF.

This clonotype was picked up many times. The chain has TRBV11-1 and TRBJ2-1; TRBD2 aligns across 8 bases. The CDR3 runs to 14 residues. Unmatched junction bases numbered 6, after V lost 4 bases and J lost 7 bases. CDR1 and CDR2 from the germline V gene are SGHAT and FQDESV (reference sequence). This CDR3 is CASSYSGNRNEQFF. CDR3 coding DNA: TGTGCCAGCAGCTATAGCGGGAACCGGAATGAGCAGTTCTTC.

This clonotype showed up just a few times. The chain employs TRBV12-3 or TRBV12-4 and TRBJ2-1, with D possibly matching TRBD2 (6 bases). The germline V and J ends were trimmed by 2 bases and 5 bases, with 19 bases remaining between them. The CDR3 has 17 amino acids. CDR3 bases: TGTGCCAGCAGTTTAAGTGGTAGCGGAAAGCACGACAATGAGCAGTTCTTC. This codes for CASSLSGSGKHDNEQFF.

This clonotype has ten or more counts. V gene TRBV19 combines with J gene TRBJ1-2, with a tentative D call TRBD1 (5 bases). Germline V gene lookup returns CDR1 LNHDA and CDR2 SQIVND (reference sequence). V lost 3 bases and J 8 bases, leaving 10 bases between the germline ends. CDR3 length equals 12 residues. The CDR3: CASSIGAGGYTF. The CDR3 DNA reads TGTGCCAGTAGTATCGGGGCGGGAGGCTACACCTTC.

This clonotype was seen repeatedly, ten times or more. CDR3: CASSSGTFADTQYF. CDR3 in DNA: TGTGCCAGTAGTAGCGGGACTTTCGCAGATACGCAGTATTTT. The chain links TRBV19 to TRBJ2-3; a possible D gene is TRBD2 (6 bases). Germline V gene lookup returns CDR1 LNHDA and CDR2 SQIVND (reference sequence). CDR3 size: 14 residues. V dropped 4 bases and J dropped 4 bases, with 12 bases sitting between them. Looking up the rest from reference TRBV19 and TRBJ2-3 gives the full variable domain: DGGITQSPKYLFRKEGQNVTLSCEQNLNHDAMYWYRQDPGQGLRLIYYSQIVNDFQKGDIAEGYSVSREKKESFPLTVTSAQKNPTAFYLCASSSGTFADTQYFGPGTRLTVL.

This clonotype was recorded many times. The chain has TRBV5-1 and TRBJ1-1; maybe TRBD1 (5 bases). Germline V gives CDR1 SGHRS, CDR2 YFSETQ. The V end lost 4 bases, the J end lost 7 bases, and 23 bases lay between the germline ends. This CDR3 has 16 amino acids. CDR3 DNA sequence: TGCGCCAGCAGCCCCGCCGGACACACCATTGGGATTGAAGCTTTCTTT. Its protein product is CASSPAGHTIGIEAFF.

This chain links TRBV7-2 with TRBJ2-7; D possibly corresponds to TRBD2 (5 bases). V lost 3 bases and J 5 bases, leaving 11 bases between the germline ends. Germline V CDR1 and CDR2: SGHTA, FQGNSA. The CDR3 runs 13 residues. The CDR3 coding sequence is TGTGCCAGCAGCTTGACCGGGAACAACGAGCAGTACTTC. This gives the protein CASSLTGNNEQYF.

The V call is TRBV5-1, the J call TRBJ1-1; D is unresolved. The CDR3 is 12 residues long. From germline, CDR1 is SGHRS and CDR2 YFSETQ. V was trimmed by 0 bases and J by 7 bases, leaving 7 bases between them. The CDR3 DNA follows: TGCGCCAGCAGCTTGGGTCTTCATGAAGCTTTCTTT. Translation gives CASSLGLHEAFF.

This clonotype was found many times. The V gene is TRBV29-1, the J gene TRBJ1-2, with D perhaps matching TRBD1 (5 bases). The V end lost 1 base, the J end lost 0 bases, and 21 bases lay between the germline ends. CDR1 and CDR2 (germline): SQVTM, ANQGSEA. This CDR3 region has 18 residues. The CDR3 spells CSVEGRRGDSLSNYGYTF. The CDR3 region has the DNA TGCAGCGTTGAAGGTAGAAGGGGAGACAGCCTTTCTAACTATGGCTACACCTTC. The whole variable domain, filled in from reference TRBV29-1 and TRBJ1-2, reads SAVISQKPSRDICQRGTSLTIQCQVDSQVTMMFWYRQQPGQSLTLIATANQGSEATYESGFVIDKFPISRPNLTFSTLTVSNMSPEDSSIYLCSVEGRRGDSLSNYGYTFGSGTRLTVV.

V is TRBV12-3 or TRBV12-4 and J is TRBJ2-2; 7 positions match TRBD1. J gave up 1 base and V 8 bases, and 1 base lay outside the gene matches. CDR3 size: 13 residues. CDR3 region: CASGDRNTGELFF. The DNA of the CDR3 is TGTGCCAGCGGGGACAGGAACACCGGGGAGCTGTTTTTT.

Concerning this clonotype: A much more abundant neighbour one base away suggests this may be a read error. The CDR3 does not close with the conserved phenylalanine or tryptophan, likely indicating a read error. Written as DNA, the CDR3 is TGCAGTGCTATTGGGACCTACGAGCAGTACATC. Amino acid sequence: CSAIGTYEQYI. The chain carries TRBV20-1 and TRBJ2-7; unclear D gene. This CDR3 is built from 11 residues. Germline V gene data show CDR1 as DFQATT and CDR2 as SNEGSKA (reference sequence). The V end was cut by 4 bases, the J end by 2 bases, with 6 bases between.

This clonotype occurred a few times. V usage is TRBV24-1 and J usage is TRBJ2-4; 7 bases are shared with TRBD2. Germline CDR1 and CDR2: KGHDR and SFDVKD. The CDR3 sequence is 17 residues long. V lost 3 bases and J lost 0; bases outside the gene matches: 7. CDR3 protein: CATSDSQRGIAKNIQYF. CDR3 sequence (DNA): TGTGCCACCAGTGATAGCCAGCGGGGAATAGCCAAAAACATTCAGTACTTC.

At least ten counts were recorded for this clonotype. V gene TRBV30 combines with J gene TRBJ2-7; no reliable D call. V lost 3 bases to trimming and J lost 2 bases, with 14 bases between them. From germline, CDR1 is GTSNPN and CDR2 SVGIG (reference sequence). There are 14 residues in the CDR3. The CDR3 spells CAWRWGFGAYEQYF. DNA for the CDR3: TGTGCCTGGAGATGGGGATTCGGCGCCTACGAGCAGTACTTC.

The chain carries TRBV5-1 and TRBJ2-3; D is unresolved. With 5 bases removed from V and 1 base from J, the gap between germline ends came to 2 bases. The CDR3 runs to 11 residues. Germline CDR1 reads SGHRS; CDR2 reads YFSETQ. Here the CDR3 DNA reads TGCGCCAGCAGACGCACAGATACGCAGTATTTT. Translating it yields CASRRTDTQYF.

This clonotype has a handful of counts. The chain recombines TRBV13 with TRBJ1-1; the D is unclear. Trimming removed 0 bases at V and 6 bases at J, with 8 bases between. This CDR3 region has 13 residues. CDR1 PRHDT and CDR2 FYEKMQ come from the germline V gene (reference sequence). CDR3 loop: CASSLGGHPEAFF. DNA of the CDR3: TGTGCCAGCAGCTTAGGCGGCCACCCTGAAGCTTTCTTT.

This clonotype occurred many times. The V and J genes are TRBV6-2 or TRBV6-3 and TRBJ2-4; the D is unclear. Germline CDR1 reads MNHEY; CDR2 reads SVGEGT. The length of the CDR3 is 11 residues. Trimming cost V 6 bases and J 1 base, with 1 base left between them. This CDR3 reads CASRAKNIQYF. DNA for the CDR3: TGTGCCAGCAGGGCCAAAAACATTCAGTACTTC.

At least ten counts were recorded for this clonotype. The chain employs TRBV10-2 and TRBJ2-7, with D tentatively TRBD1 (5 bases). Germline assignment: CDR1 WSHSY and CDR2 SAAADI. V gave up 8 bases and J gave up 2 bases, with 19 bases separating them. There are 15 residues in the CDR3. The CDR3 reads CASSLQVLPPYEQYF. The CDR3, as DNA: TGCGCCAGCTCACTACAGGTACTCCCCCCCTACGAGCAGTACTTC.

This clonotype was found a few times. The chain combines TRBV11-2 with TRBJ2-3; 9 bases match TRBD1. Germline V gene data show CDR1 as SGHAT and CDR2 as FQNNGV. V lost 5 bases to trimming and J lost 1 base; unmatched junction nucleotides: 4. This CDR3 region has 15 residues. This CDR3 reads CASSTRTGGTDTQYF. The DNA of the CDR3 is TGTGCCAGCAGCACCCGGACAGGGGGCACAGATACGCAGTATTTT.

This clonotype has only a few counts. At one of its ends the junction is not consistent with the germline gene, which may arise from a read error. The rearrangement links TRBV3-1 to TRBJ1-1, with TRBD1 as a possible D gene (6 bases). There are 14 residues in the CDR3. The germline gives CDR1 LGHDT, CDR2 YNNKEL (reference sequence). CDR3 sequence: CASSPQGIATEVFF. The DNA for the CDR3 is TGTGCCAGCAGCCCACAGGGTATAGCAACTGAAGTTTTCTTT. The variable domain in full, completed from reference TRBV3-1 and TRBJ1-1, reads DTAVSQTPKYLVTQMGNDKSIKCEQNLGHDTMYWYKQDSKKFLKIMFSYNNKELIINETVPNRFSPKSPDKAHLNLHINSLELGDSAVYFCASSPQGIATEVFFGQGTRLTVV.

This clonotype was seen ten or more times. The gene calls are TRBV20-1 and TRBJ2-2; possible D gene TRBD2, 5 bases. V lost 4 bases, J lost 2 bases, and 11 bases lay in between. CDR1 is DFQATT, CDR2 SNEGSKA, per germline (reference sequence). The CDR3 totals 14 residues. The CDR3 region is CSAIGMINTGELFF. CDR3 sequence (DNA): TGCAGTGCTATCGGGATGATAAACACCGGGGAGCTGTTTTTT.

V and J are TRBV20-1 and TRBJ2-7; 8 bases match TRBD1. Per the germline V gene, CDR1 is DFQATT and CDR2 is SNEGSKA (reference sequence). Trimming at V came to 0 bases and at J to 4 bases, leaving 8 bases not matched to a gene. The CDR3 spans 15 residues. CDR3 protein: CSARDRGRGLYEQYF. The CDR3 region has the DNA TGCAGTGCTAGAGACCGGGGCAGGGGGCTATACGAGCAGTACTTC.

This clonotype was observed a few times. The chain employs TRBV6-2 or TRBV6-3 and TRBJ2-7; D may match TRBD1 or TRBD2 (5 bases each). CDR1 MNHEY and CDR2 SVGEGT come from the germline V gene. This CDR3 contains 12 residues. The CDR3 is CASSSQSGTPAV. The CDR3 DNA sequence: TGCGCCAGCAGTTCTCAGAGTGGGACCCCGGCGGTC.

In its sample, this clonotype was seen a few times. CDR3 loop: CASSLSGLAVGYGTDTQYF. The CDR3 DNA follows: TGTGCCAGCAGTTTATCGGGACTAGCGGTGGGATATGGCACAGATACGCAGTATTTT. The chain couples TRBV28 to TRBJ2-3; 11 bases line up with TRBD2. The junction had 10 bases not matched to a gene; V was cut back by 1 base and J by 1 base. Germline V gene sequence: CDR1 MDHEN, CDR2 SYDVKM. The CDR3 has 19 amino acids.

Many counts were recorded for this clonotype. V and J are TRBV3-1 and TRBJ1-6; possibly TRBD1 for D (6 bases). Germline-derived CDR1 and CDR2 are LGHDT and YNNKEL (reference sequence). The CDR3 contains 13 residues. Deletions cut 4 bases from V and 8 bases from J, with 9 bases between. CDR3: CASSLRQDSPLHF. CDR3 sequence (DNA): TGTGCCAGCAGCCTCCGACAGGATTCACCCCTCCACTTT.